This T cell receptor (beta chain) was observed in a study of shared clonotypes between healthy human individuals. In replicate PCRs of sorted subsets, about 190 ng DNA, approximately 30,000 T cell genomes, was used. Assay: immunoSEQ multiplex PCR; the TCRdb copy retains only in-frame clones and omits some. The table includes fewer than 2.5 million clones, roughly 93% detected once. The CDR3 totals 16 residues. V was pared by 0 bases and J by 0 bases, with 12 bases between. Germline values: CDR1 SGDLS, CDR2 YYNGEE. Regarding this clone: Its antigen is currently unknown.

Study-wide results and caveats: Incomplete sequencing of sorted subsets was indicated by rarefaction despite large depth.

The sample taken for sequencing was naive CD4+ T cells from PBMCs. The subset is: CD45RA+ positively selected. This TCR was sampled from a man between 18 and 35 years old in good health. Some clones in this sample may be carry-over from other donors' samples. V is TRBV9 and J is TRBJ1-1; maybe TRBD1 (5 bases). In DNA, the CDR3 is TGTGCCAGCAGCGTAGCTAGCGGGACCATGAACACTGAAGCTTTCTTT. It encodes CASSVASGTMNTEAFF.